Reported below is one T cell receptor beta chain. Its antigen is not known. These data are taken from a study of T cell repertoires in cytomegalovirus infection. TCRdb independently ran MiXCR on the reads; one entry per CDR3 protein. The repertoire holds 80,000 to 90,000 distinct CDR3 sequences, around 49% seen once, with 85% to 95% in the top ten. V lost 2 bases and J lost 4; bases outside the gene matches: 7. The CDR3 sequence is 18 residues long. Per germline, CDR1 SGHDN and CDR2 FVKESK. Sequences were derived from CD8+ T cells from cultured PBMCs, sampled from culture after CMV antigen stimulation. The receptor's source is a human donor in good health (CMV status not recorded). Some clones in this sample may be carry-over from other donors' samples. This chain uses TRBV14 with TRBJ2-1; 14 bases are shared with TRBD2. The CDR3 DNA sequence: TGTGCCAGCAGCCAACCGGGACTAGCGGGAGAAAAGTACAATGAGCAGTTCTTC. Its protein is CASSQPGLAGEKYNEQFF.